This T cell receptor (beta chain) was obtained from a study of T cells in localized non-small cell lung cancer. Study outcomes and limitations: Those with higher blood T cell density had longer overall survival. It was uninvolved adjacent lung that showed the highest T cell clonality, exceeding tumor. The appearance of a median about 60 of the top 100 tumor clones was seen in adjacent lung.

The germline V gene has CDR1 SGHTA and CDR2 FQGNSA. This CDR3 comprises 13 residues. Trimming stripped 2 bases from V and 4 bases from J, with 8 bases between. The data were produced by immunoSEQ multiplex PCR, yet TCRdb's version contains in-frame clones alone and is incomplete. The table lists 50,000 to 75,000 clones, 70% to 90% of them singletons. Points on this clone: Its antigen is undetermined.

The TCR originated in a man aged 35 to 70 with stage I squamous cell lung carcinoma. The chain combines TRBV7-2 with TRBJ1-1; no reliable D call. This material consisted of peripheral blood, taken before any cancer treatment. The CDR3 loop reads CASSLTVSTEAFF. In DNA, the CDR3 is TGTGCCAGCAGCTTAACAGTATCCACTGAAGCTTTCTTT.